The rows below give T cell receptor beta chains drawn from one sample of a study of metastatic and nonmetastatic thyroid tumors. TCRdb reanalyzed the PCR reads via MiXCR. The data show fewer than 10,000 clones, with 30% to 40% seen just once and around 16% held by the top ten. Sample: adjacent normal tissue. These receptors originate from a female donor with papillary thyroid cancer or a benign thyroid nodule (not recorded which). Some clones in this sample may be carry-over from other donors' samples. The CDR3 runs from the conserved cysteine through the conserved F or W. Fields, in order: V gene, CDR3 length, CDR3 protein.

V gene: TRBV12-3/TRBV12-4; CDR3 length: 16; CDR3 protein: CASSLTTSGVYNEQFF
V gene: TRBV5-1; CDR3 length: 14; CDR3 protein: CASRRGYSDTEAFF
V gene: TRBV20-1; CDR3 length: 14; CDR3 protein: CSASVGPPNYGYTF
V gene: TRBV5-1; CDR3 length: 15; CDR3 protein: CASSSGQGGNTEAFF
V gene: TRBV7-2; CDR3 length: 15; CDR3 protein: CASSTSGSISYEQYF
V gene: TRBV2; CDR3 length: 14; CDR3 protein: CASSEASGSYEQYF
V gene: TRBV19; CDR3 length: 15; CDR3 protein: CAVRHLGQGYTEAFF
V gene: TRBV20-1; CDR3 length: 11; CDR3 protein: CSAHKGNEQYF
V gene: TRBV5-1; CDR3 length: 14; CDR3 protein: CASSLDGAYNEQFF
V gene: TRBV11-2; CDR3 length: 14; CDR3 protein: CASSKTVGEDEQFF
V gene: TRBV3-1; CDR3 length: 12; CDR3 protein: CASSRSGYEQYF